Following are 27 T cell receptor beta chains from one sample sequenced in a study of T-cell reconstitution after alpha-beta-depleted transplantation in children. TCRbeta library construction was performed incorporating unique molecular identifiers. TCRdb reprocessed the PCR reads with MiXCR, giving one entry per CDR3 protein. This table holds fewer than 120,000 distinct CDR3 sequences, 10% found once. Sample: PBMCs from the stem cell graft donor, taken from the stem cell graft. These receptors were taken from a human donor who donated a stem cell graft to a child with acute lymphoblastic leukemia.

This clonotype was found many times. The CDR3 nucleotides read TGCAGCGTTACGACAGGGGACACCGGGGAGCTGTTTTTT. Translating gives CSVTTGDTGELFF. The chain has TRBV29-1 and TRBJ2-2; the match to TRBD1 covers 8 bases. The CDR3 length is 13 residues. Unmatched junction bases numbered 2, after V lost 5 bases and J lost 3 bases. The germline CDR1 and CDR2 sequences are SQVTM and ANQGSEA.

This clonotype has at least ten counts. V gene TRBV7-9 combines with J gene TRBJ2-1, with 7 bases fitting TRBD2. Germline lookup yields CDR1 SEHNR and CDR2 FQNEAQ (reference sequence). The CDR3 is made up of 16 amino acids. With V trimmed by 1 base and J by 2 bases, 5 bases remained unmatched. The CDR3 here is CASSLGGGFTYNEQFF. The CDR3 coding sequence is TGTGCCAGCAGCTTAGGGGGAGGGTTCACCTACAATGAGCAGTTCTTC.

The V gene is TRBV12-3 or TRBV12-4, the J gene TRBJ1-3; D possibly corresponds to TRBD1 (6 bases). This CDR3 comprises 14 residues. The germline V and J ends were trimmed by 2 bases and 4 bases, with 9 bases remaining between them. The CDR3 loop is CASSLTGTGNTIYF. The CDR3 DNA reads as TGTGCCAGCAGTTTAACAGGGACCGGAAACACCATATATTTT.

The sample holds many counts of this clonotype. V usage is TRBV9 and J usage is TRBJ2-7, with TRBD2 identical over 7 bases. CDR1 and CDR2 (germline): SGDLS, YYNGEE. The CDR3 consists of 14 residues. Trimming at V came to 3 bases and at J to 0 bases, leaving 3 bases not matched to a gene. CDR3 sequence (DNA): TGTGCCAGCAGCGCGGGAGGCAGCTCCTACGAGCAGTACTTC. This codes for CASSAGGSSYEQYF.

The sample holds many counts of this clonotype. The chain couples TRBV12-3 or TRBV12-4 to TRBJ1-1; 7 nucleotides line up with TRBD1. V shed 3 bases, J shed 13 bases, and the junction held 11 bases outside the gene matches. This CDR3 region has 13 residues. The CDR3 loop is CASSLPPTGLVFF. In DNA form, the CDR3 reads TGTGCCAGCAGTTTGCCCCCGACAGGGTTGGTTTTCTTT.

This clonotype was observed many times. This rearrangement joins TRBV5-5 to TRBJ1-1, with no clear D. The CDR3 contains 15 residues. Germline V gene data show CDR1 as SGHKS and CDR2 as YYEKEE (reference sequence). V was shortened by 2 bases and J by 1 base, with 12 bases between the two germline ends. In DNA, the CDR3 is TGTGCCAGCAGCTTAGTCGGCGGAGGGAACACTGAAGCTTTCTTT. Its protein product is CASSLVGGGNTEAFF.

This clonotype has at least ten counts. V is TRBV29-1 and J is TRBJ2-3; TRBD1 might be the D (5 bases). CDR3 length: 13 amino acids. Looked up from germline, CDR1 is SQVTM and CDR2 is ANQGSEA. Trimming left V 4 bases short and J 0 bases short, with 8 bases between. CDR3 sequence reads: CSVGQLSTDTQYF. The CDR3 DNA reads as TGCAGCGTTGGACAGCTGAGCACAGATACGCAGTATTTT.

This clonotype was recorded at least ten times. The gene calls are TRBV18 and TRBJ2-7; maybe TRBD1 (6 bases). V was cut by 1 base and J by 0 bases, with 13 bases left in between. The CDR3 spans 16 residues. Germline V lookup: CDR1 KGHSH, CDR2 LQKENI. The CDR3 DNA reads TGTGCCAGCTCACCACAACAGGGCCCCAGCTCCTACGAGCAGTACTTC. Its protein product is CASSPQQGPSSYEQYF.

Comments on this clonotype: This may come from a read error, since a much larger clone is one base off. The rearrangement uses TRBV20-1 and TRBJ2-1, with no clear D. This CDR3 is 14 amino acids long. V was cut by 4 bases and J by 3 bases, with 13 bases left in between. Germline V lookup: CDR1 DFQATT, CDR2 SNEGSKA (reference sequence). The CDR3: CSATFQGCYNEQFF. CDR3 coding DNA: TGCAGTGCTACCTTTCAAGGGTGCTACAATGAGCAGTTCTTC.

V usage is TRBV28 and J usage is TRBJ1-4; D is perhaps TRBD1 (5 bases). CDR3 length: 13 residues. Trimming took 6 bases from V and 7 from J, leaving 12 bases between them. Germline V gene sequence: CDR1 MDHEN, CDR2 SYDVKM. This chain's CDR3 is CASSPSGGEKLFF. For the CDR3, the DNA is TGTGCCAGCAGCCCAAGCGGGGGTGAAAAACTGTTTTTT.

This clonotype was seen many times. The chain links TRBV28 to TRBJ2-2; D tentatively reads TRBD1 or TRBD2 (5 bases each). The length of the CDR3 is 15 residues. Germline V gives CDR1 MDHEN, CDR2 SYDVKM. Trimming removed 3 bases from V and 4 bases from J, with 12 bases in between. The CDR3 protein is CASSFPRGTTGELFF. DNA for the CDR3: TGTGCCAGCAGTTTCCCTCGAGGGACCACCGGGGAGCTGTTTTTT.

Ten or more counts support this clonotype. This chain uses TRBV6-1 with TRBJ2-1; D gene ambiguous. The CDR3 is 15 amino acids. Germline V lookup: CDR1 MNHNS, CDR2 SASEGT. With 6 bases removed from V and 0 bases from J, the gap between germline ends came to 12 bases. This chain's CDR3 is CASSPPRGSYNEQFF. CDR3 DNA: TGTGCCAGCAGCCCCCCTCGAGGCTCCTACAATGAGCAGTTCTTC.

This clonotype was detected many times. The chain couples TRBV7-2 to TRBJ2-7; the D is unclear. V shed 2 bases and J shed 0 bases, with 11 bases lying between them. This CDR3 spans 15 amino acids. Germline CDR1 is SGHTA and CDR2 is FQGNSA. CDR3 bases: TGTGCCAGCAGCTTAACCGGCACATTCTCCTACGAGCAGTACTTC. It encodes CASSLTGTFSYEQYF.

Comment on this clonotype: One base away lies a much larger clone, so this may be a sequencing read error. V usage is TRBV7-2 and J usage is TRBJ2-7, with a tentative D call TRBD2 (6 bases). The CDR3 is 15 residues long. Trimming removed 5 bases at V and 3 bases at J, with 17 bases between. The germline CDR1 and CDR2 sequences are SGHTA and FQGNSA. Written as DNA, the CDR3 is TGTGCCAGCAGCCCCTGGGAGACGGGGGTCTACGAGCAGTACTTC. It encodes CASSPWETGVYEQYF.

The table lists this clonotype with many counts. The J gene is TRBJ2-3, the V gene TRBV5-1; D remains unclear. The V and J ends lost 0 bases and 0 bases respectively, with 8 bases between them. This CDR3 region has 15 residues. Germline assignment: CDR1 SGHRS and CDR2 YFSETQ. This CDR3 reads CASSLETGSTDTQYF. CDR3 in DNA: TGCGCCAGCAGCTTGGAGACCGGCAGCACAGATACGCAGTATTTT.

This clonotype was seen many times. The chain carries TRBV7-7 and TRBJ2-2; D might be TRBD1 (6 bases). Germline values: CDR1 SSHAT, CDR2 FNYEAQ (reference sequence). The CDR3 is made up of 12 amino acids. Here the CDR3 DNA reads TGTGCTAGCCAGGGGACAACCGGGGAGCTGTTTTTT. This sequence encodes CASQGTTGELFF.

This clonotype has at least ten counts. J is TRBJ2-6 and V is TRBV14; D remains unclear. Germline assignment: CDR1 SGHDN and CDR2 FVKESK. Deletions cut 3 bases from V and 4 bases from J, with 10 bases between. This CDR3 contains 15 residues. Here the CDR3 reads CASSHQVFGANVLTF. The DNA of the CDR3 is TGTGCCAGCAGCCACCAGGTCTTCGGGGCCAACGTCCTGACTTTC.

This clonotype was counted ten times or more. V and J are TRBV9 and TRBJ2-3, with a weak D call TRBD2 (7 bases). This CDR3 has 20 residues. Germline CDR1 reads SGDLS; CDR2 reads YYNGEE. The V end was cut by 4 bases, the J end by 0 bases, with 27 bases between. CDR3 protein: CASSTEARGAPIISTDTQYF. CDR3 nucleotides: TGTGCCAGCAGCACGGAGGCCCGGGGGGCCCCAATTATTAGCACAGATACGCAGTATTTT.

This clonotype was counted at least ten times. This chain joins TRBV5-1 and TRBJ2-1; 7 nucleotides line up with TRBD2. The germline gives CDR1 SGHRS, CDR2 YFSETQ. This CDR3 has 15 amino acids. Trimming took 0 bases from V and 5 from J; bases not matched to a gene: 5. CDR3 in amino acids: CASSLEGEGDNEQFF. The DNA of the CDR3 is TGCGCCAGCAGCTTGGAAGGGGAGGGTGACAATGAGCAGTTCTTC.

The chain employs TRBV11-2 and TRBJ2-4, with TRBD1 as a possible D gene (6 bases). CDR1 and CDR2 from the germline V gene are SGHAT and FQNNGV. Between the trimmed V and J ends, which lost 3 bases and 7 bases, there was a span of 13 bases. This CDR3 contains 14 residues. In DNA, the CDR3 is TGTGCCAGCAGCTTGAACAGGGTATCTAACATTCAGTACTTC. Amino acid sequence: CASSLNRVSNIQYF. Complete variable domain (other parts from reference TRBV11-2 and TRBJ2-4): EAGVAQSPRYKIIEKRQSVAFWCNPISGHATLYWYQQILGQGPKLLIQFQNNGVVDDSQLPKDRFSAERLKGVDSTLKIQPAKLEDSAVYLCASSLNRVSNIQYFGAGTRLSVL.

Ten or more counts support this clonotype. The chain employs TRBV7-9 and TRBJ2-1; D call uncertain. Germline assignment: CDR1 SEHNR and CDR2 FQNEAQ (reference sequence). CDR3 size: 11 residues. The ends were cut back, 2 bases at V and 9 bases at J, with 5 bases in the middle. As DNA, the CDR3 is TGTGCCAGCAGCTTACGGGCTGAGCAGTTCTTC. Its translation is CASSLRAEQFF.

This chain connects TRBV11-1 to TRBJ2-7; D call uncertain. This CDR3 spans 14 amino acids. V lost 1 base and J lost 7, with 14 bases in between. Germline loops: CDR1 SGHAT, CDR2 FQDESV (reference sequence). The CDR3 sequence is CASSLDGGREEQYF. The CDR3 DNA reads TGTGCCAGCAGCTTAGATGGCGGAAGAGAAGAGCAGTACTTC.

This clonotype has just a few counts. The chain recombines TRBV6-2 or TRBV6-3 with TRBJ1-2, with D tentatively TRBD1 (5 bases). CDR3 length: 14 amino acids. The germline gives CDR1 MNHEY, CDR2 SVGEGT. Trimming removed 2 bases at V and 1 base at J, with 8 bases between. CDR3 nucleotide sequence: TGTGCCAGCAGTTACAAGGGGCTTAACTATGGCTACACCTTC. It codes for CASSYKGLNYGYTF.

This clonotype has a count of ten or more. The chain couples TRBV2 to TRBJ1-5; a possible D gene is TRBD1 (6 bases). The ends were cut back, 6 bases at V and 1 base at J, with 13 bases in the middle. The CDR3 covers 15 residues. Germline CDR1 SNHLY, CDR2 FYNNEI. The CDR3 DNA follows: TGTGCCAGCAGCGGCCAGGGGAGCAGCAATCAGCCCCAGCATTTT. Translating gives CASSGQGSSNQPQHF.

This clonotype was seen repeatedly, ten times or more. This chain joins TRBV4-3 and TRBJ1-2, with a possible D match to TRBD1 (5 bases). The germline gives CDR1 LGHNA, CDR2 YSLEER. The CDR3 is made up of 14 amino acids. Trimming took off 4 bases at V and 4 bases at J, with 13 bases between the two ends. CDR3 amino acids: CASSRARGLYGYTF. The CDR3 DNA reads TGCGCCAGCAGCCGGGCCCGGGGCCTCTATGGCTACACCTTC.

This clonotype has ten or more counts. The chain links TRBV5-1 to TRBJ2-7; a possible D gene is TRBD1 (6 bases). The CDR3 spans 14 residues. Per germline, CDR1 SGHRS and CDR2 YFSETQ. V lost 2 bases to trimming and J lost 4 bases, with 13 bases between them. The CDR3 DNA follows: TGCGCCAGCAGCTTTGTGGGGGCGGAATACGAGCAGTACTTC. This translates into CASSFVGAEYEQYF.

This clonotype was recorded many times. Here the CDR3 reads CASRSLGPSGKNEQFF. CDR3 coding DNA: TGTGCCAGCAGATCGCTAGGCCCTAGCGGGAAGAATGAGCAGTTCTTC. The chain uses TRBV28 and TRBJ2-1; 9 bases align to TRBD2. Trimming removed 6 bases from V and 7 bases from J; junction bases left unmatched: 13. CDR3 length: 16 amino acids. Germline V gene sequence: CDR1 MDHEN, CDR2 SYDVKM.